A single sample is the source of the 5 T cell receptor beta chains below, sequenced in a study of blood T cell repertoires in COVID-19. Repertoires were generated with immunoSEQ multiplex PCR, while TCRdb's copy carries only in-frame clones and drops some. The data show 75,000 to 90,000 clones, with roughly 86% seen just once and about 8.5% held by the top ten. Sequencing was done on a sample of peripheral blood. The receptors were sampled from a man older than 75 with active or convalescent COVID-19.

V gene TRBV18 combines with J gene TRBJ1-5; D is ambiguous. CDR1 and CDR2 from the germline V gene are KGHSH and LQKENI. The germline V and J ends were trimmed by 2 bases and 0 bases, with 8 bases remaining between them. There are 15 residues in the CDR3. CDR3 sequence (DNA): TGTGCCAGCTCACCAACACAAAATAGCAATCAGCCCCAGCATTTT. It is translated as CASSPTQNSNQPQHF.

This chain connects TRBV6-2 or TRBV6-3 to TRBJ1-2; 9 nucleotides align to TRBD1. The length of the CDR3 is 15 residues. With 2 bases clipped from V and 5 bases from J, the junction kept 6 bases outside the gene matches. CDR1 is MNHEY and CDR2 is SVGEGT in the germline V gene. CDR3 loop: CASSYHRGQRYGYTF. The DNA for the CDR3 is TGTGCCAGCAGTTACCACAGGGGGCAGAGGTATGGCTACACCTTC.

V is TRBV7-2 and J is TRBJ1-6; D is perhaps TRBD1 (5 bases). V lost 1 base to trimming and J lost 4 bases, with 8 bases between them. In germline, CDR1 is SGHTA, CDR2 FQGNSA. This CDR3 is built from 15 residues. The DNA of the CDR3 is TGTGCCAGCAGCTTAGGTGGGACTTATAATTCACCCCTCCACTTT. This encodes CASSLGGTYNSPLHF.

CDR3 DNA: TGTGCCAGCAGAATGATGGGGGGTTGGAATGAGCAGTTCTTC. Translating gives CASRMMGGWNEQFF. J is TRBJ2-1 and V is TRBV2; D possibly corresponds to TRBD2 (6 bases). Germline CDR1 is SNHLY and CDR2 is FYNNEI. This CDR3 contains 14 residues. Trimming removed 6 bases at V and 7 bases at J, with 16 bases between.

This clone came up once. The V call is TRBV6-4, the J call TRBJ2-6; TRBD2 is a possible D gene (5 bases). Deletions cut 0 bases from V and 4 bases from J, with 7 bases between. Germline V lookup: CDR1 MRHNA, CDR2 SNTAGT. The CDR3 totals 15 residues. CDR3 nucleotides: TGTGCCAGCAGTGACTCCGGGGTGGGGGCCAACGTCCTGACTTTC. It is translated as CASSDSGVGANVLTF.